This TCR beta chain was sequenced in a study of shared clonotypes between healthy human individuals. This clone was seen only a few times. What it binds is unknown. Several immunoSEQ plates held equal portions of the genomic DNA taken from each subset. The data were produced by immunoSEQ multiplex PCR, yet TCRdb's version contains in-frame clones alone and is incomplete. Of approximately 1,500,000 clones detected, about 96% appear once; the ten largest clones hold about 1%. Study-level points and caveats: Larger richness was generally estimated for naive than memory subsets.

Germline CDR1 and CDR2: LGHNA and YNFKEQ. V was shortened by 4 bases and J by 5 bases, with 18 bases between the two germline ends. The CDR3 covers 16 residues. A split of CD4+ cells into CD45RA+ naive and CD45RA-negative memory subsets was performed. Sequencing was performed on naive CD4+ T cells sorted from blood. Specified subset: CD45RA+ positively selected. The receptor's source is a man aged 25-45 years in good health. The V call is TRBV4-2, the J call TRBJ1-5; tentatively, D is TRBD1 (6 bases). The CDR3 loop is CASSRQMGAGDQPQHF. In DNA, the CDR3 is TGTGCCAGCAGCCGCCAGATGGGGGCGGGGGATCAGCCCCAGCATTTT.